The next 27 T cell receptor beta chains were all read from a single sample in a study of monozygotic twins with inflammatory bowel disease. TCRdb reprocessed the 5' RACE reads and keeps a single row for each CDR3 protein, giving no DNA. The clone table shows about 330,000 distinct CDR3 sequences, with the ten largest holding around 2%. Source material: blood. Receptors originate from a human donor with ulcerative colitis or Crohn's disease, or a healthy co-twin of an affected twin (not recorded which).

The chain is built from TRBV28 and TRBJ2-5; TCRdb reports TRBD1, a call that lacks DNA to check it against. This CDR3 is 14 amino acids long. CDR1 and CDR2 (germline): MDHEN, SYDVKM. The CDR3 loop reads CASKVRGQGETQYF.

The chain couples TRBV12-3 or TRBV12-4 to TRBJ1-3. This CDR3 region has 15 residues. The CDR3 sequence: CASSLGGGGGNTIYF.

The chain employs TRBV4-1 and TRBJ1-5; no DNA is available, so the TRBD1 call from TCRdb remains unchecked. Germline CDR1 MGHRA, CDR2 YSYEKL. The CDR3 is 19 residues long. CDR3 residues: CASSQDGTGAFMGNQPQHF.

The CDR3 here is CSAGTGAPYKNYGYTF. The chain combines TRBV20-1 with TRBJ1-2; TCRdb lists TRBD1, though no DNA is available to test this call. The CDR3 extends over 16 amino acids. Germline lookup yields CDR1 DFQATT and CDR2 SNEGSKA (reference sequence).

V usage is TRBV20-1 and J usage is TRBJ2-7; TCRdb's D gene call, TRBD1, goes unchecked for lack of DNA. The CDR3 extends over 16 amino acids. CDR1 and CDR2 (germline): DFQATT, SNEGSKA (reference sequence). Here the CDR3 reads CSAPRPGQGATYEQYF.

The chain links TRBV11-1 to TRBJ2-6; TCRdb outputs TRBD2, but without DNA this stays unchecked. Germline V lookup: CDR1 SGHAT, CDR2 FQDESV (reference sequence). The length of the CDR3 is 19 residues. Here the CDR3 reads CASSPAVNGDYSGANVLTF.

This chain joins TRBV28 and TRBJ1-6; with no DNA, the TCRdb D assignment of TRBD1 cannot be verified. This CDR3 has 18 residues. Germline V gene data show CDR1 as MDHEN and CDR2 as SYDVKM. CDR3 in amino acids: CASPPRTVDETFNSPLHF.

This sequence joins TRBV27 and TRBJ2-1; TCRdb selects TRBD2, and the lack of DNA leaves this call unchecked. This CDR3 has 14 amino acids. CDR1 is MNHEY and CDR2 is SMNVEV in the germline V gene (reference sequence). The CDR3 is CASKTSGSDNEQFF.

V and J are TRBV7-2 and TRBJ2-7; TCRdb's D call of TRBD1 is untestable without DNA. In germline, CDR1 is SGHTA, CDR2 FQGNSA. This CDR3 has 13 residues. The CDR3 here is CASSSGPGGEQYF.

The CDR3 loop reads CASSWASGSYEQYF. V and J are TRBV28 and TRBJ2-7; TCRdb's D call, TRBD2, is unchecked because there is no DNA. CDR3 length equals 14 residues. From germline, CDR1 is MDHEN and CDR2 SYDVKM. The entire variable domain, with the rest obtained from reference TRBV28 and TRBJ2-7, is as follows: DVKVTQSSRYLVKRTGEKVFLECVQDMDHENMFWYRQDPGLGLRLIYFSYDVKMKEKGDIPEGYSVSREKKERFSLILESASTNQTSMYLCASSWASGSYEQYFGPGTRLTVT.

This chain uses TRBV20-1 with TRBJ1-6; the D call of TRBD1 rests on TCRdb alone, since no DNA is present to check it. The CDR3 is made up of 14 amino acids. The germline CDR1 and CDR2 sequences are DFQATT and SNEGSKA (reference sequence). This CDR3 reads CSASPGAANSPLHF.

The chain has TRBV28 and TRBJ1-1; the D gene TCRdb calls, TRBD1, cannot be checked with no DNA. Germline CDR1 MDHEN, CDR2 SYDVKM. The CDR3 consists of 17 residues. CDR3 region: CASSFVLGTFMNTEAFF.

Here the CDR3 reads CASSPTGDGSPLHF. The genes are TRBV12-3 or TRBV12-4 and TRBJ1-6; TCRdb returns TRBD1, unconfirmable since there is no DNA. CDR3 length: 14 residues.

The rearrangement links TRBV6-5 to TRBJ2-2; TCRdb's assignment of TRBD2 cannot be checked, as there is no DNA. The V gene's germline CDR1 is MNHEY and CDR2 SVGAGI. The CDR3 has 17 residues. CDR3 loop: CASSYSSAGTNTGELFF.

The chain has TRBV6-1 and TRBJ2-7; TCRdb calls TRBD1, which cannot be checked without DNA. The CDR3 loop spans 14 amino acids. CDR1 is MNHNS, CDR2 SASEGT, per germline. This CDR3 reads CASWGAGTPNEQYF.

The genes are TRBV10-3 and TRBJ2-5; without DNA, the TCRdb call of TRBD1 cannot be checked. This CDR3 has 14 amino acids. Germline V gene sequence: CDR1 ENHRY, CDR2 SYGVKD. CDR3 region: CAISAGTGKETQYF.

The rearrangement uses TRBV5-5 and TRBJ2-3. The CDR3 sequence is 15 residues long. Germline values: CDR1 SGHKS, CDR2 YYEKEE (reference sequence). CDR3 residues: CASSSGLVSGDTQYF.

CDR3 sequence: CASSLALSAVGEKLFF. The chain recombines TRBV7-2 with TRBJ1-4. The CDR3 has 16 residues. Germline V gene data show CDR1 as SGHTA and CDR2 as FQGNSA.

The chain uses TRBV4-3 and TRBJ2-5; lacking DNA, the TRBD2 call made by TCRdb goes unchecked. The CDR3 covers 15 residues. CDR1 and CDR2 (germline): LGHNA, YSLEER. CDR3 region: CASSQGSGAGETQYF.

The CDR3 reads CASMGTVGTEAFF. This sequence joins TRBV5-1 and TRBJ1-1; without DNA, the TCRdb call of TRBD1 cannot be checked. Germline V gives CDR1 SGHRS, CDR2 YFSETQ. The CDR3 is 13 amino acids.

V usage is TRBV5-1 and J usage is TRBJ2-7; TCRdb selects TRBD1, and the lack of DNA leaves this call unchecked. Germline values: CDR1 SGHRS, CDR2 YFSETQ. The CDR3 is 13 amino acids. The chain's CDR3 is CASSFTGESEQYF. The variable domain in full, with the rest retrieved from reference TRBV5-1 and TRBJ2-7, is KAGVTQTPRYLIKTRGQQVTLSCSPISGHRSVSWYQQTPGQGLQFLFEYFSETQRNKGNFPGRFSGRQFSNSRSEMNVSTLELGDSALYLCASSFTGESEQYFGPGTRLTVT.

The chain carries TRBV29-1 and TRBJ2-1; TCRdb's D call, TRBD2, is unchecked because there is no DNA. The germline CDR1 and CDR2 sequences are SQVTM and ANQGSEA. There are 16 residues in the CDR3. Here the CDR3 reads CSVDSGLAGGYDEQFF.

V is TRBV27 and J is TRBJ1-2. This CDR3 has 12 residues. The germline V gene has CDR1 MNHEY and CDR2 SMNVEV (reference sequence). This CDR3 is CADGLANYGYTF.

This sequence joins TRBV7-9 and TRBJ1-1; TCRdb outputs TRBD1, but without DNA this stays unchecked. There are 15 residues in the CDR3. The V gene's germline CDR1 is SEHNR and CDR2 FQNEAQ (reference sequence). CDR3 region: CASSLAAGFNTEAFF.

The chain's CDR3 is CVSSLGQSLYNEQFF. The chain carries TRBV5-1 and TRBJ2-1. The CDR3 extends over 15 amino acids. The germline V gene encodes CDR1 SGHRS and CDR2 YFSETQ.

J is TRBJ2-7 and V is TRBV6-5. CDR1 is MNHEY, CDR2 SVGAGI, per germline. The CDR3 runs to 13 residues. CDR3 sequence: CASSRRSPYEQYF.

The V and J genes are TRBV6-1 and TRBJ1-2. This CDR3 spans 16 amino acids. CDR1 MNHNS and CDR2 SASEGT come from the germline V gene. CDR3 sequence: CASTLGGEGSNYGYTF.